Following are 26 T cell receptor beta chains from one sample sequenced in a study of T cell responses to AZD1222 COVID-19 vaccine. Profiled with immunoSEQ multiplex PCR; TCRdb holds only in-frame clones, not every one. The table has 150,000 to 200,000 clones, approximately 90% seen once. Sequenced here: peripheral blood, sampled on day 0 of AZD1222 vaccination. The origin of the receptors is an adult in good health.

The V and J genes are TRBV10-2 and TRBJ1-4; D call uncertain. The length of the CDR3 is 14 residues. Trimming removed 4 bases from V and 0 bases from J, with 6 bases in between. The germline gives CDR1 WSHSY, CDR2 SAAADI. The CDR3: CASSGLATNEKLFF. The CDR3 coding sequence is TGCGCCAGCAGTGGGCTGGCAACTAATGAAAAACTGTTTTTT.

This sequence joins TRBV7-9 and TRBJ1-2, with TRBD1 as a possible D gene (6 bases). V gave up 6 bases and J gave up 2 bases, with 10 bases separating them. This CDR3 spans 13 amino acids. Germline V gives CDR1 SEHNR, CDR2 FQNEAQ (reference sequence). For the CDR3, the DNA is TGTGCCAGCAGTGCAGACAGGAACTATGGCTACACCTTC. This codes for CASSADRNYGYTF. Drawing the rest from reference TRBV7-9 and TRBJ1-2, the complete variable domain is DTGVSQNPRHKITKRGQNVTFRCDPISEHNRLYWYRQTLGQGPEFLTYFQNEAQLEKSRLLSDRFSAERPKGSFSTLEIQRTEQGDSAMYLCASSADRNYGYTFGSGTRLTVV.

The rearrangement uses TRBV5-6 and TRBJ2-7; D gene uncertain. CDR3 size: 13 residues. Trimming shortened V by 4 bases and J by 2 bases, and 10 bases separated the two germline ends. Germline assignment: CDR1 SGHDT and CDR2 YYEEEE. Here the CDR3 reads CASSPRETYEQYF. The CDR3 DNA follows: TGTGCCAGCAGCCCTAGGGAAACCTACGAGCAGTACTTC.

The J gene is TRBJ1-5, the V gene TRBV28; maybe TRBD1 (5 bases). CDR3 length: 14 residues. Trimming pared 3 bases from V and 14 bases from J, leaving 20 bases between. Germline-derived CDR1 and CDR2 are MDHEN and SYDVKM. The CDR3 protein is CASSFHFRQTQKHF. The CDR3 bases are TGTGCCAGCAGTTTCCATTTTAGACAGACCCAAAAGCATTTT.

V usage is TRBV25-1 and J usage is TRBJ1-4; D is perhaps TRBD1 (5 bases). Germline CDR1 MGHDK, CDR2 SYGVNS. Trimming left V 0 bases short and J 7 bases short, with 12 bases between. CDR3 size: 15 residues. CDR3 in amino acids: CASSEYTGGGEKLFF. The CDR3 nucleotides are TGTGCCAGCAGTGAATATACGGGGGGAGGTGAAAAACTGTTTTTT.

This rearrangement joins TRBV2 to TRBJ2-6; no definite D call. In germline, CDR1 is SNHLY, CDR2 FYNNEI. The CDR3 is made up of 15 amino acids. Trimming cost V 3 bases and J 2 bases, with 8 bases left between them. The CDR3 spells CASSEREAGANVLTF. The CDR3 nucleotides read TGTGCCAGCAGTGAGCGCGAGGCTGGGGCCAACGTCCTGACTTTC.

This CDR3 reads CASSPKAPTGNYGYTF. CDR3 DNA sequence: TGTGCCAGCAGCCCGAAGGCCCCGACAGGGAACTATGGCTACACCTTC. The chain carries TRBV7-9 and TRBJ1-2; 7 bases are shared with TRBD1. Unmatched junction bases numbered 11, after V lost 5 bases and J lost 2 bases. CDR3 length: 16 residues. In germline, CDR1 is SEHNR, CDR2 FQNEAQ (reference sequence).

V and J are TRBV9 and TRBJ2-7; possible D gene TRBD1, 5 bases. The CDR3 length is 14 residues. Germline V gives CDR1 SGDLS, CDR2 YYNGEE. Trimming shortened V by 4 bases and J by 3 bases, and 14 bases separated the two germline ends. The CDR3 loop reads CASSPQDSSYEQYV. The DNA of the CDR3 is TGTGCCAGCAGCCCCCAAGACAGCAGCTACGAGCAGTACGTC.

J is TRBJ1-3 and V is TRBV4-1, with a weak D call TRBD1 (6 bases). Between the trimmed V and J ends, which lost 11 bases and 6 bases, there was a span of 20 bases. Germline V gene data show CDR1 as MGHRA and CDR2 as YSYEKL. The CDR3 has 14 amino acids. CDR3 protein: CAAADWGGENTIYF. In DNA, the CDR3 is TGCGCCGCAGCAGATTGGGGGGGCGAAAACACCATATATTTT.

The chain couples TRBV18 to TRBJ1-3; the D is unclear. The CDR3 is 17 amino acids. Between the trimmed V and J ends, which lost 3 bases and 0 bases, there was a span of 15 bases. In germline, CDR1 is KGHSH, CDR2 LQKENI. CDR3 DNA: TGTGCCAGCTCACCTTTCGCCGCCGACAACTCTGGAAACACCATATATTTT. This encodes CASSPFAADNSGNTIYF. The full variable domain, its missing parts supplied by reference TRBV18 and TRBJ1-3, is NAGVMQNPRHLVRRRGQEARLRCSPMKGHSHVYWYRQLPEEGLKFMVYLQKENIIDESGMPKERFSAEFPKEGPSILRIQQVVRGDSAAYFCASSPFAADNSGNTIYFGEGSWLTVV.

This chain joins TRBV10-3 and TRBJ1-1, with D unresolved. CDR1 and CDR2 (germline): ENHRY, SYGVKD. V was pared by 3 bases and J by 1 base, with 6 bases between. This CDR3 is built from 13 residues. The CDR3 nucleotides read TGTGCCATCAGTGAATTGACGAACACTGAAGCTTTCTTT. This codes for CAISELTNTEAFF.

The genes are TRBV11-2 and TRBJ2-2, with D perhaps matching TRBD1 (6 bases). Per germline, CDR1 SGHAT and CDR2 FQNNGV. V shed 4 bases and J shed 2 bases, with 14 bases lying between them. The CDR3 runs 16 residues. DNA for the CDR3: TGTGCCAGCAGCTGGCAGGGGCCAGGAAACACCGGGGAGCTGTTTTTT. It encodes CASSWQGPGNTGELFF.

DNA for the CDR3: TGTGCCAGCAGCCAAGGCCCTGGGACGGAAGACCAAGAGACCCAGTACTTC. Its protein is CASSQGPGTEDQETQYF. This chain joins TRBV3-1 (or the pseudogene TRBV3-2) and TRBJ2-5, with D perhaps being TRBD1 or TRBD2 (5 bases each). Between the trimmed V and J ends, which lost 1 base and 0 bases, there was a span of 15 bases. The CDR3 consists of 17 residues. Looked up from germline, CDR1 is LGHDT and CDR2 is YNNKEL (reference sequence).

This clone was seen a handful of times. This chain uses TRBV24-1 with TRBJ1-2; D remains ambiguous. There are 13 residues in the CDR3. With 3 bases removed from V and 8 bases from J, the gap between germline ends came to 12 bases. Germline assignment: CDR1 KGHDR and CDR2 SFDVKD. As DNA, the CDR3 is TGTGCCACCAGTGATCCTGTGGGCAAAGGCTACACCTTC. This sequence encodes CATSDPVGKGYTF.

The chain recombines TRBV5-1 with TRBJ1-1; D perhaps matches TRBD1 (5 bases). The ends were cut back, 0 bases at V and 3 bases at J, with 15 bases in the middle. The CDR3 consists of 16 residues. Germline V gives CDR1 SGHRS, CDR2 YFSETQ. The CDR3 DNA sequence: TGCGCCAGCAGCTTGGCCGGGAGGGGAGGTGACACTGAAGCTTTCTTT. Its protein is CASSLAGRGGDTEAFF. Variable domain in full (rest from reference TRBV5-1 and TRBJ1-1): KAGVTQTPRYLIKTRGQQVTLSCSPISGHRSVSWYQQTPGQGLQFLFEYFSETQRNKGNFPGRFSGRQFSNSRSEMNVSTLELGDSALYLCASSLAGRGGDTEAFFGQGTRLTVV.

The V and J genes are TRBV7-9 and TRBJ1-6; D gene uncertain. Looked up from germline, CDR1 is SEHNR and CDR2 is FQNEAQ (reference sequence). This CDR3 is 15 amino acids long. V shed 6 bases and J shed 1 base, with 10 bases lying between them. The CDR3 region is CASRAVGSYNSPLHF. In DNA, the CDR3 is TGTGCCAGCAGGGCCGTGGGGTCCTATAATTCACCCCTCCACTTT.

V and J are TRBV27 and TRBJ1-5; a weak D match, TRBD1 (5 bases). The ends were cut back, 3 bases at V and 7 bases at J, with 13 bases in the middle. Germline V gives CDR1 MNHEY, CDR2 SMNVEV (reference sequence). This CDR3 is 14 amino acids long. The CDR3 is CASSFGTTLQPQHF. CDR3 bases: TGTGCCAGCAGTTTTGGGACGACCCTCCAGCCCCAGCATTTT.

The rearrangement links TRBV9 to TRBJ2-1, with TRBD1 matching 8 bases. After removal of 4 bases from V and 4 bases from J, the junction contained 4 bases not matched to a gene. Per germline, CDR1 SGDLS and CDR2 YYNGEE. The CDR3 is 14 residues long. The CDR3 region is CASSLGQVYNEQFF. The CDR3 DNA is TGTGCCAGCAGCTTGGGACAGGTGTACAATGAGCAGTTCTTC.

The J gene is TRBJ2-1, the V gene TRBV6-5; TRBD1 or TRBD2 may be the D gene (5 bases each). The V gene lost 2 bases and the J gene lost 6 bases, with 17 bases spanning the gap. The CDR3 totals 16 residues. CDR1 is MNHEY, CDR2 SVGAGI, per germline. Written as DNA, the CDR3 is TGTGCCAGCAGTTACGGGACCGGACTGGATATCAATGAGCAGTTCTTC. This gives the protein CASSYGTGLDINEQFF.

The V gene is TRBV7-3, the J gene TRBJ2-1, with D maybe TRBD2 (6 bases). Trimming stripped 1 base from V and 10 bases from J, with 8 bases between. Germline V CDR1 and CDR2: SGHTA, FQGTGA. The CDR3 has 12 amino acids. The CDR3 DNA reads as TGTGCCAGCAGCTTAATCCGGGGGGAGCAGTTCTTC. It codes for CASSLIRGEQFF.

V gene TRBV5-6 combines with J gene TRBJ2-5; 9 positions agree with TRBD1. Germline-derived CDR1 and CDR2 are SGHDT and YYEEEE. The CDR3 sequence is 14 residues long. The V and J ends lost 5 bases and 5 bases, in that order; junction bases with no gene match: 7. The CDR3 region has the DNA TGTGCCAGCAGTCGGACAGGGGTTCCCGAGACCCAGTACTTC. Protein product: CASSRTGVPETQYF.

CDR3 bases: TGTGCCAGCAGTGTGGGACTAGCGGGGTACAATGAGCAGTTCTTC. Translation gives CASSVGLAGYNEQFF. The J gene is TRBJ2-1, the V gene TRBV6-4; TRBD2 aligns across 13 bases. Germline CDR1 is MRHNA and CDR2 is SNTAGT. The V gene end was trimmed by 4 bases and the J gene end by 4 bases; junction bases not matched to a gene: 1. This CDR3 has 15 amino acids.

The chain links TRBV18 to TRBJ2-7; TRBD1 agrees at 9 bases. The CDR3 sequence is 13 residues long. The J segment lost 3 bases and the V segment lost 4 bases, leaving 1 base of the junction unmatched. Looked up from germline, CDR1 is KGHSH and CDR2 is LQKENI. As DNA, the CDR3 is TGTGCCAGCTCACAGACAGGGGGCTACGAGCAGTACTTC. It translates to CASSQTGGYEQYF.

The chain uses TRBV13 and TRBJ2-1; 15 positions agree with TRBD2. Losses at the gene ends were 8 bases for V and 5 bases for J; bases not matched to a gene: 7. The CDR3 length is 16 residues. Germline CDR1 reads PRHDT; CDR2 reads FYEKMQ (reference sequence). CDR3 amino acids: CASRTSGGARDNEQFF. CDR3 nucleotides: TGTGCCAGCCGGACTAGCGGGGGGGCTAGGGACAATGAGCAGTTCTTC.

V usage is TRBV5-1 and J usage is TRBJ2-2; D gene ambiguous. The CDR3 is 17 residues long. The V end lost 4 bases, the J end lost 1 base, and 17 bases lay between the germline ends. Germline CDR1 is SGHRS and CDR2 is YFSETQ. The CDR3, as DNA: TGCGCCAGCAGCCCGCCCCGGGCAGGAGTGAACACCGGGGAGCTGTTTTTT. Translated: CASSPPRAGVNTGELFF.

This chain joins TRBV9 and TRBJ2-1; tentative D call: TRBD2 (6 bases). The germline gives CDR1 SGDLS, CDR2 YYNGEE. Trimming shortened V by 2 bases and J by 6 bases, and 12 bases separated the two germline ends. This CDR3 contains 14 residues. This chain's CDR3 is CASSVAGGINEQFF. The DNA for the CDR3 is TGTGCCAGCAGCGTCGCAGGAGGGATCAATGAGCAGTTCTTC.